The 2 T cell receptor beta chains given below trace back to one sample, sequenced in a study of blood T cells in healthy people across ages. It was with a sample-barcoded 5' primer and a J-beta primer mix that a second PCR of roughly 6 to 11 cycles was run. TCRdb processed the 5' RACE reads anew with MiXCR; each CDR3 protein has one entry. Of hundreds of thousands of distinct CDR3 sequences in the sample, roughly 64% were seen once. Sample: blood. These receptor sequences come from a man aged 25 to 40 in good health.

The V gene is TRBV20-1, the J gene TRBJ2-7; the match to TRBD2 covers 8 bases. With 5 bases clipped from V and 0 bases from J, the junction kept 6 bases outside the gene matches. The CDR3 is 14 residues long. Germline lookup yields CDR1 DFQATT and CDR2 SNEGSKA (reference sequence). CDR3 loop: CSARGGQSSYEQYF. DNA for the CDR3: TGCAGTGCTCGGGGGGGACAAAGCTCCTACGAGCAGTACTTC.

This clonotype was seen more than once but under ten times. The V and J genes are TRBV7-2 and TRBJ2-7; 12 nucleotides line up with TRBD2. The CDR3 runs 15 residues. CDR1 is SGHTA, CDR2 FQGNSA, per germline. After removal of 0 bases from V and 6 bases from J, the junction contained 3 bases not matched to a gene. The CDR3 reads CASSLALAGGREQYF. CDR3 DNA: TGTGCCAGCAGCTTAGCGCTAGCGGGAGGGCGCGAGCAGTACTTC.